Below are 17 T cell receptor beta chains sequenced from a single sample in a study of T cells after yellow fever vaccination. TCRdb re-derived calls from the 5' RACE reads in MiXCR, one entry per CDR3 protein. The sample shows fewer than 100,000 distinct CDR3 sequences, under 6.5% of them seen only once. Sequenced here: CD8+ T cells sorted from PBMCs, sampled 10 days after the yellow fever booster vaccination. Receptors originate from a man aged 18 to 35 who received the YFV17D yellow fever vaccine.

This clonotype was found many times. This rearrangement joins TRBV5-1 to TRBJ2-7; D is perhaps TRBD2 (6 bases). In germline, CDR1 is SGHRS, CDR2 YFSETQ. Trimming took 0 bases from V and 0 from J, leaving 10 bases between them. There are 15 residues in the CDR3. The CDR3 is CASSLVGLGSYEQYF. The DNA of the CDR3 is TGCGCCAGCAGCTTGGTGGGACTGGGCTCCTACGAGCAGTACTTC.

This clonotype was seen repeatedly, ten times or more. V gene TRBV7-9 combines with J gene TRBJ2-3; maybe TRBD2 (5 bases). V was shortened by 5 bases and J by 3 bases, with 9 bases between the two germline ends. The CDR3 runs to 13 residues. Germline-derived CDR1 and CDR2 are SEHNR and FQNEAQ (reference sequence). The CDR3 loop is CASSARGTDTQYF. DNA of the CDR3: TGTGCCAGCAGCGCCCGAGGGACAGATACGCAGTATTTT.

The table lists this clonotype with a few counts. V usage is TRBV29-1 and J usage is TRBJ2-2; TRBD1 matches 7 bases. There are 13 residues in the CDR3. V lost 1 base and J lost 4; bases outside the gene matches: 0. CDR1 SQVTM and CDR2 ANQGSEA come from the germline V gene. CDR3 in amino acids: CSVEGQGTGELFF. CDR3 coding DNA: TGCAGCGTTGAAGGACAGGGCACCGGGGAGCTGTTTTTT.

This clonotype appeared a few times. The chain joins TRBV5-6 to TRBJ2-5; no clear D gene. Germline-derived CDR1 and CDR2 are SGHDT and YYEEEE. The CDR3 is made up of 11 amino acids. The ends were cut back, 0 bases at V and 7 bases at J, with 4 bases in the middle. The CDR3 DNA sequence: TGTGCCAGCAGCTTGGTTGGGACCCAGTACTTC. Its translation is CASSLVGTQYF.

This clonotype was seen ten or more times. V and J are TRBV10-3 and TRBJ2-7; no clear D gene. The V and J ends lost 6 bases and 3 bases respectively, with 15 bases between them. The germline CDR1 and CDR2 sequences are ENHRY and SYGVKD. CDR3 size: 14 residues. The chain's CDR3 is CAIRSGVAGYEQYV. As DNA, the CDR3 is TGTGCCATCAGATCTGGAGTTGCCGGCTACGAGCAGTACGTC.

The chain employs TRBV12-3 or TRBV12-4 and TRBJ2-1, with TRBD2 matching over 14 bases. The J segment lost 9 bases and the V segment lost 6 bases, leaving 4 bases of the junction unmatched. This CDR3 comprises 14 residues. The CDR3 nucleotides read TGTGCCAGCAGCGGGACTAGCGGGGGTAGTGAGCAGTTCTTC. Residues: CASSGTSGGSEQFF.

This clonotype was seen at least ten times. The chain links TRBV11-2 to TRBJ2-7, with D hard to call. Germline values: CDR1 SGHAT, CDR2 FQNNGV. The CDR3 loop spans 14 amino acids. V lost 5 bases, J lost 0 bases, and 11 bases lay in between. The CDR3 bases are TGTGCCAGCAGCCTCGGAATGAACTCCTACGAGCAGTACTTC. Its translation: CASSLGMNSYEQYF.

This clonotype showed up many times. This chain links TRBV7-8 with TRBJ2-7; 7 nucleotides match TRBD1. Germline V gene data show CDR1 as SGHVS and CDR2 as FQNEAQ. Germline trimming cut 2 bases from V and 7 bases from J; bases unmatched to any gene: 5. The CDR3 spans 13 residues. The CDR3 sequence: CASSLTGAFEQYV. The CDR3 DNA reads TGTGCCAGCAGCTTAACAGGGGCGTTTGAGCAGTACGTC.

The gene calls are TRBV12-3 or TRBV12-4 and TRBJ1-2; 10 bases fit TRBD1. This CDR3 contains 14 residues. V gave up 6 bases and J gave up 8 bases; unmatched junction bases: 9. CDR3 region: CASSSGTGVRGYTF. The DNA for the CDR3 is TGTGCCAGCAGCTCCGGGACAGGGGTTCGGGGCTACACCTTC.

This clonotype has a handful of counts. The V call is TRBV27, the J call TRBJ2-7; 8 nucleotides line up with TRBD1. Germline CDR1 and CDR2: MNHEY and SMNVEV (reference sequence). Trimming removed 6 bases from V and 2 bases from J; junction bases left unmatched: 6. There are 14 residues in the CDR3. This CDR3 is CASSRTGIPYEQYV. The CDR3 coding sequence is TGTGCCAGCAGCCGGACAGGGATACCCTACGAGCAGTACGTC.

This clonotype has only a few counts. The chain links TRBV27 to TRBJ2-7; 8 bases are shared with TRBD2. Germline trimming cut 5 bases from V and 4 bases from J; bases unmatched to any gene: 13. Germline assignment: CDR1 MNHEY and CDR2 SMNVEV (reference sequence). The CDR3 totals 16 residues. In DNA, the CDR3 is TGTGCCAGCAGTCGCGCGGGGGGCCCTACCGTATACGAGCAGTACTTC. Residues: CASSRAGGPTVYEQYF.

This clonotype turned up a few times. V gene TRBV5-1 combines with J gene TRBJ2-1; 10 bases line up with TRBD1. Germline CDR1 is SGHRS and CDR2 is YFSETQ. This CDR3 has 18 amino acids. V was pared by 4 bases and J by 1 base, with 11 bases of the junction left unmatched. Here the CDR3 reads CASSTGTGVGISYNEQFF. CDR3 DNA sequence: TGCGCCAGCAGCACTGGGACAGGGGTTGGTATTTCCTACAATGAGCAGTTCTTC.

In its sample, this clonotype was seen a few times. The gene calls are TRBV11-2 and TRBJ2-1; D is unresolved. This CDR3 has 16 residues. V was pared by 5 bases and J by 4 bases, with 18 bases between. Germline loops: CDR1 SGHAT, CDR2 FQNNGV. The DNA for the CDR3 is TGTGCCAGCAGCGACCCGAGGTTAAGGGCTTACAATGAGCAGTTCTTC. It yields the protein CASSDPRLRAYNEQFF. The full variable domain, with the rest looked up from reference TRBV11-2 and TRBJ2-1, is EAGVAQSPRYKIIEKRQSVAFWCNPISGHATLYWYQQILGQGPKLLIQFQNNGVVDDSQLPKDRFSAERLKGVDSTLKIQPAKLEDSAVYLCASSDPRLRAYNEQFFGPGTRLTVL.

The chain couples TRBV29-1 to TRBJ2-7; maybe TRBD2 (6 bases). The V gene lost 7 bases and the J gene lost 12 bases, with 19 bases spanning the gap. This CDR3 has 11 amino acids. Germline V gene data show CDR1 as SQVTM and CDR2 as ANQGSEA. The CDR3 protein is CSAWWQGLLYF. CDR3 DNA sequence: TGCAGCGCTTGGTGGCAGGGACTCCTGTACTTC.

The gene calls are TRBV6-5 and TRBJ2-2; no firm D call. CDR3 size: 12 residues. V lost 8 bases to trimming and J lost 5 bases, with 9 bases between them. Germline CDR1 reads MNHEY; CDR2 reads SVGAGI. The CDR3 region has the DNA TGTGCCAGCGGGGTCTGGACCGGGGAGCTGTTTTTT. Translating it yields CASGVWTGELFF.

This clonotype has only a few counts. This chain uses TRBV4-1 with TRBJ2-1, with 7 bases identical to TRBD1. CDR1 MGHRA and CDR2 YSYEKL come from the germline V gene. This CDR3 has 14 amino acids. V dropped 2 bases and J dropped 6; count of bases not matched to a gene: 4. The CDR3 spells CASSQTPGGNEQFF. The CDR3 nucleotides read TGCGCCAGCAGCCAAACGCCAGGGGGCAATGAGCAGTTCTTC.

The V and J genes are TRBV20-1 and TRBJ1-5, with D tentatively TRBD1 (6 bases). There are 13 residues in the CDR3. CDR1 is DFQATT and CDR2 is SNEGSKA in the germline V gene (reference sequence). The germline V and J ends were trimmed by 4 bases and 4 bases, with 11 bases remaining between them. The CDR3 coding sequence is TGCAGTGCTATTGCAGGGGCGAATCAGCCCCAGCATTTT. It translates to CSAIAGANQPQHF.